This TCR beta chain comes out of a study of cytomegalovirus exposure and HLA in healthy donors. Assay: immunoSEQ multiplex PCR; the TCRdb copy retains only in-frame clones and omits some. In the table there are approximately 76,000 clones, nearly 95% of which are singletons. Findings of the study overall: Under in vitro conditions, three CMV-associated chains were confirmed as specific for CMV antigens.

Remarks on this clone: Its antigen remains unidentified.

The sequence derives from a woman in her late teens or twenties in good health and CMV-seronegative. What was sequenced was PBMCs.

This CDR3 reads CASSNTGTTDNEQFF. The CDR3 DNA reads as TGCGCCAGCAGCAATACCGGGACTACCGACAATGAGCAGTTCTTC. The V gene is TRBV4-1, the J gene TRBJ2-1, with TRBD2 matching 7 bases. V was clipped by 5 bases and J by 5 bases; unmatched bases: 9. Germline loops: CDR1 MGHRA, CDR2 YSYEKL. This CDR3 spans 15 amino acids.